This T cell receptor beta chain was profiled in a study of blood T cell repertoires in COVID-19. Overall study: Samples of COVID-19 (acute and convalescent) were obtained from the United States, Italy and Spain. The cDNA or gDNA used as material had been derived from T cells, B-cell-depleted T cells, or PBMCs.

Seattle patients were enrolled while actively infected and followed longitudinally. In the study's own analysis: Quantification of nucleated cells was approximated via reference gene primer amplification. The repertoire was sequenced with immunoSEQ multiplex PCR; TCRdb's copy has only in-frame clones and lacks some. Clone size and the V and J calls come from that table; the DNA yielded D and trimming. The table lists under 250,000 clones, roughly four fifths of them singletons. Germline V lookup: CDR1 SGHAT, CDR2 FQNNGV. The V gene end was trimmed by 4 bases and the J gene end by 5 bases; junction bases not matched to a gene: 10. The CDR3 length is 16 residues.

This chain uses TRBV11-2 with TRBJ1-1; 10 positions agree with TRBD1. The TCR originated in a woman aged 70 to 79 with COVID-19, enrolled during active disease. The specimen sequenced was peripheral blood. CDR3: CASSSRWGQGYTEAFF. As DNA, the CDR3 is TGTGCCAGCAGCTCACGGTGGGGACAGGGGTATACTGAAGCTTTCTTT. Full variable domain (outside the CDR3, taken from reference TRBV11-2 and TRBJ1-1): EAGVAQSPRYKIIEKRQSVAFWCNPISGHATLYWYQQILGQGPKLLIQFQNNGVVDDSQLPKDRFSAERLKGVDSTLKIQPAKLEDSAVYLCASSSRWGQGYTEAFFGQGTRLTVV.